The entry below gives a single TCR beta chain sequence along with its context. This entry is derived from a study of blood T cell repertoires in COVID-19. Study details: Italy, Spain and the United States were the sources of the convalescent and acute COVID-19 samples. PBMCs, B-cell-depleted T cells, or T cells provided the cDNA or gDNA that made up the material.

The length of the CDR3 is 16 residues. Germline lookup yields CDR1 KGHSH and CDR2 LQKENI. V shed 5 bases and J 1 base; nucleotides not matched to a gene: 5. Study processing details: Reference gene primers were amplified, and this amplification served to estimate nucleated cell counts. Sequenced by immunoSEQ multiplex PCR; TCRdb stores in-frame clones only, minus some. The V and J calls and clone size were taken over from that table, and D and trimming were inferred from the DNA. The repertoire holds roughly 70,000 clones, with roughly 90% as singletons. The chain uses TRBV18 and TRBJ2-4; 10 bases match TRBD2. Specimen: peripheral blood. The receptor comes from a woman aged 55-70 years with active COVID-19. CDR3 sequence reads: CASSTGTSVAKNIQYF. As DNA, the CDR3 is TGTGCCAGCTCAACCGGGACTAGCGTGGCCAAAAACATTCAGTACTTC.